The 15 T cell receptor beta chains reported below all come from one sample, sequenced in a study of tumor and adjacent non-tumor tissue in lung cancer. The template was RNA from unsorted bulk tissue. The normal lung tissue was taken more than 3 cm from the tumor edge. The library came from three nested PCR rounds adapted from ARM-PCR protocols. TCRdb reprocessed the multiplex PCR reads via MiXCR and lists one record per CDR3 protein. The sample lists around 60,000 distinct CDR3 sequences, around two thirds occurring once. The sample taken for sequencing was distant non-tumor lung tissue. The receptors originated from a man between 65 and 80 years old with non-small cell lung cancer.

This clonotype was picked up many times. CDR3 bases: TGTGCCAGCAGGCGGCAGGGGGGAAACAATCAGCCCCAGCATTTT. Translation gives CASRRQGGNNQPQHF. The gene calls are TRBV6-2 or TRBV6-3 and TRBJ1-5, with 7 nucleotides matching TRBD1. Trimming took 6 bases from V and 3 from J; bases not matched to a gene: 8. The CDR3 is made up of 15 amino acids. Germline V lookup: CDR1 MNHEY, CDR2 SVGEGT.

With regard to this clonotype: One end of the junction fails to match germline, which may point to a read error. V and J are TRBV11-2 and TRBJ2-2, with a weak D call TRBD2 (5 bases). CDR3 length: 15 residues. Germline values: CDR1 SGHAT, CDR2 FQNNGV. The CDR3 reads CANSLYRGQAGELFF. For the CDR3, the DNA is TGTGCCAACAGCTTATACAGAGGGCAGGCCGGGGAGCTGTTTTTT.

A single count supports this clonotype. The germline gene is not matched at one end of the junction; a read error may be the cause. The chain joins TRBV7-9 to TRBJ1-2; weak D call: TRBD1 (6 bases). Germline V gives CDR1 SEHNR, CDR2 FQNEAQ (reference sequence). This CDR3 is 15 amino acids long. The CDR3 nucleotides are TGTGCTAGCAGCTTAGCTATGGACAGCATGAATGGCTGCACCTTC. It codes for CASSLAMDSMNGCTF.

About this clonotype itself: A single base separates this from a much larger clone, so it may be a read error. The chain employs TRBV5-4 and TRBJ2-3; 12 bases fit TRBD2. The CDR3 covers 16 residues. V lost 4 bases and J lost 7; bases outside the gene matches: 10. Germline CDR1 reads SGHNT; CDR2 reads YYREEE (reference sequence). The CDR3 protein is CASSPSGGARANTQYF. The CDR3 DNA reads TGTGCCAGCAGCCCTAGCGGGGGGGCCAGGGCTAATACGCAGTATTTT.

This clonotype was seen ten or more times. The V call is TRBV20-1, the J call TRBJ2-7; 7 nucleotides match TRBD1. Germline V gene sequence: CDR1 DFQATT, CDR2 SNEGSKA (reference sequence). The CDR3 length is 13 residues. Trimming at V came to 2 bases and at J to 2 bases, leaving 3 bases not matched to a gene. The CDR3, as DNA: TGCAGTGCTAGAAGGGACAGTCCCTACGAGCAGTACTTC. This gives the protein CSARRDSPYEQYF.

This clonotype has a handful of counts. This clone may be a read error of a much larger clone one base away. The J gene is TRBJ2-5, the V gene TRBV28; D is perhaps TRBD2 (6 bases). Germline CDR1 MDHEN, CDR2 SYDVKM. CDR3 length: 14 amino acids. CDR3 region: CASSPGGSQVTQYF. The CDR3 region has the DNA TGTGCCAGCAGTCCCGGGGGATCGCAAGTGACCCAGTACTTC.

A word on this clonotype: The germline gene is not matched at one end of the junction; a read error may be the cause. This sequence joins TRBV11-2 and TRBJ2-5; D is perhaps TRBD2 (5 bases). CDR1 and CDR2 from the germline V gene are SGHAT and FQNNGV. The CDR3 sequence is 15 residues long. This CDR3 is CASSIERGSQETQYF. The CDR3 bases are TGCGCCAGCAGCATAGAGAGAGGGTCCCAAGAGACCCAGTACTTC.

Worth noting for this clonotype: The CDR3 ends on some other residue instead of the conserved phenylalanine or tryptophan, so this is likely a read error. The chain carries TRBV5-6 and TRBJ2-7; D is ambiguous. Trimming cost V 1 base and J 0 bases, with 8 bases left between them. This CDR3 region has 14 residues. Germline CDR1 SGHDT, CDR2 YYEEEE. CDR3 protein: CASSLFSNSYEQYI. The CDR3 nucleotides read TGTGCCAGCAGCTTGTTCTCAAACTCCTACGAGCAGTACATC.

The chain links TRBV29-1 to TRBJ2-5; D remains unclear. V shed 8 bases and J shed 4 bases, with 11 bases lying between them. The CDR3 contains 11 residues. Per the germline V gene, CDR1 is SQVTM and CDR2 is ANQGSEA. The CDR3 DNA is TGCAGCTTGGCCTCGGGAGAGACCCAGTACTTC. Amino acids: CSLASGETQYF.

This clonotype was seen at least ten times. The rearrangement links TRBV6-1 to TRBJ2-7; 8 bases match TRBD1. The J segment lost 5 bases and the V segment lost 2 bases, leaving 5 bases of the junction unmatched. CDR1 MNHNS and CDR2 SASEGT come from the germline V gene. This CDR3 comprises 14 residues. This CDR3 is CASSEPTGVDEQYF. CDR3 nucleotides: TGTGCCAGCAGTGAACCGACAGGGGTCGACGAGCAGTACTTC.

This clonotype has just one count. The chain joins TRBV30 to TRBJ1-5; no clear D. Germline V CDR1 and CDR2: GTSNPN, SVGIG (reference sequence). The V and J ends lost 1 base and 9 bases respectively, with 37 bases between them. The CDR3 totals 21 residues. In DNA, the CDR3 is TGTGCCTGGAGTGCTTCGAGCGAGGCCCGCATACTGGGGTTATACGGTAGGCCCCAGCATTTT. It codes for CAWSASSEARILGLYGRPQHF.

The chain employs TRBV6-6 and TRBJ2-1; D is unresolved. Trimming removed 10 bases at V and 6 bases at J, with 19 bases between. Germline assignment: CDR1 MNHNY and CDR2 SVGAGI (reference sequence). The CDR3 runs to 14 residues. In nucleotides, the CDR3 is TGTGCCAACAGAATAGTAGGAGAGCGCAATGAGCAGTTCTTC. Translating it yields CANRIVGERNEQFF.

In this sample, this clonotype turned up once. This chain links TRBV5-4 with TRBJ2-3; possible D gene TRBD1, 6 bases. V lost 4 bases and J 4 bases, leaving 22 bases between the germline ends. Germline CDR1 is SGHNT and CDR2 is YYREEE (reference sequence). This CDR3 spans 17 amino acids. The DNA of the CDR3 is TGTGCCAGCAGCCCCCATTTTGGGGGCTCGGGCGCAGATACGCAGTATTTT. Protein product: CASSPHFGGSGADTQYF.

Comment on this clonotype: Relative to the germline gene, one junction end is altered; a read error may explain this. The chain employs TRBV6-5 and TRBJ2-1; D perhaps matches TRBD2 (5 bases). This CDR3 is 13 amino acids long. Germline V gene sequence: CDR1 MNHEY, CDR2 SVGAGI. The CDR3 DNA is TGTTCCAGCGGTTACTCATTGGGCCATGAGCAGTTCTTC. Translation gives CSSGYSLGHEQFF.

This clonotype was seen repeatedly, ten times or more. This chain connects TRBV2 to TRBJ1-2; perhaps TRBD1 as D (6 bases). Trimming took off 9 bases at V and 7 bases at J, with 9 bases between the two ends. Germline V gene data show CDR1 as SNHLY and CDR2 as FYNNEI. This CDR3 spans 10 amino acids. CDR3 nucleotide sequence: TGTGCCAGTTACAGGGTTGGCTACACCTTC. Protein: CASYRVGYTF.